Below, 3 T cell receptor beta chains from the same sample are listed, as sequenced in a study of Tregs in tolerant kidney transplant recipients. Only in-frame clones appear in the TCRdb table, and some are missing; sequencing was by immunoSEQ multiplex PCR. Seen here are roughly 250,000 clones, about 80% observed once, and the top ten hold about 0.64%. Sequenced: CD4+ T cells from blood. The source of these receptors is a human donor in good health.

The V gene is TRBV5-1, the J gene TRBJ1-2, with D uncertain. Germline CDR1 and CDR2: SGHRS and YFSETQ. V shed 0 bases and J shed 6 bases, with 12 bases lying between them. The CDR3 is 14 residues long. CDR3 sequence: CASSLGHRGNGYTF. CDR3 nucleotides: TGCGCCAGCAGCTTGGGTCACCGAGGCAATGGCTACACCTTC.

The chain links TRBV4-2 to TRBJ2-3, with D hard to call. Between the trimmed V and J ends, which lost 1 base and 2 bases, there was a span of 13 bases. The CDR3 spans 16 residues. CDR1 LGHNA and CDR2 YNFKEQ come from the germline V gene. CDR3 DNA: TGTGCCAGCAGCCAAGGACCAGTGTCCCACACAGATACGCAGTATTTT. It codes for CASSQGPVSHTDTQYF.

The V and J genes are TRBV5-5 and TRBJ1-1, with D unresolved. Trimming left V 2 bases short and J 1 base short, with 9 bases between. The germline CDR1 and CDR2 sequences are SGHKS and YYEKEE (reference sequence). The CDR3 is 14 amino acids. CDR3 in amino acids: CASSFQVGNTEAFF. CDR3 nucleotides: TGTGCCAGCAGCTTCCAGGTTGGGAACACTGAAGCTTTCTTT. The full variable domain, its missing parts supplied by reference TRBV5-5 and TRBJ1-1, is DAGVTQSPTHLIKTRGQQVTLRCSPISGHKSVSWYQQVLGQGPQFIFQYYEKEERGRGNFPDRFSARQFPNYSSELNVNALLLGDSALYLCASSFQVGNTEAFFGQGTRLTVV.